Below are 18 T cell receptor beta chains sequenced from a single sample in a study of shared clonotypes between healthy human individuals. Assay used: immunoSEQ multiplex PCR; TCRdb lists only in-frame clones, some missing. Of 2 million or so clones listed, roughly 94% are singletons. Naive CD8 cells were CD45RO-negative, positively selected for CCR7, excluding terminally differentiated effector memory CD45RA+ cells. Sequencing was carried out using naive CD8+ T cells sorted from blood. The source is a young man in good health.

The chain links TRBV27 to TRBJ1-5; possibly TRBD1 for D (5 bases). Trimming stripped 5 bases from V and 7 bases from J, with 15 bases between. CDR1 is MNHEY, CDR2 SMNVEV, per germline (reference sequence). This CDR3 has 14 residues. DNA of the CDR3: TGTGCCAGCAGTCGAGGAGTGGGGGGACAGCCCCAGCATTTT. Translation gives CASSRGVGGQPQHF.

This rearrangement joins TRBV4-2 to TRBJ2-3, with TRBD2 matching 9 bases. The trim removed 2 bases at V and 3 bases at J, leaving 3 bases unmatched. Per the germline V gene, CDR1 is LGHNA and CDR2 is YNFKEQ. This CDR3 has 15 amino acids. Written as DNA, the CDR3 is TGTGCCAGCAGCCAACTTAGCGGGGGAACAGATACGCAGTATTTT. Residues: CASSQLSGGTDTQYF.

This clone came up once. The V and J genes are TRBV5-6 and TRBJ2-1, with no clear D. Germline CDR1 reads SGHDT; CDR2 reads YYEEEE. The CDR3 has 11 residues. Trimming pared 2 bases from V and 10 bases from J, leaving 7 bases between. The CDR3 sequence: CASSFNQEQFF. In DNA, the CDR3 is TGTGCCAGCAGCTTTAACCAGGAGCAGTTCTTC.

A note on this clone: The sample has other DNA sequences that encode this CDR3 too. V gene TRBV27 combines with J gene TRBJ2-7; perhaps TRBD1 as D (6 bases). Germline V gene sequence: CDR1 MNHEY, CDR2 SMNVEV (reference sequence). The CDR3 totals 13 residues. Trimming took 2 bases from V and 3 from J, leaving 8 bases between them. The CDR3 sequence: CASSLRGGYEQYF. For the CDR3, the DNA is TGTGCCAGCAGTTTAAGAGGGGGCTACGAGCAGTACTTC.

A note on this clone: The identical CDR3 is also encoded by other nucleotide sequences in the sample. J is TRBJ1-2 and V is TRBV9; TRBD1 agrees at 8 bases. J lost 0 bases, V lost 4 bases, and 5 bases had no gene match. This CDR3 has 15 residues. Germline V CDR1 and CDR2: SGDLS, YYNGEE. CDR3: CASSPGQGTNYGYTF. The CDR3 bases are TGTGCCAGCAGCCCAGGACAGGGAACTAACTATGGCTACACCTTC.

The chain carries TRBV12-5 and TRBJ1-1; possibly TRBD1 for D (5 bases). Germline V gene sequence: CDR1 LGHNT, CDR2 FRNRAP. There are 15 residues in the CDR3. Trimming shortened V by 0 bases and J by 1 base, and 9 bases separated the two germline ends. This chain's CDR3 is CASGLVLGGNTEAFF. As DNA, the CDR3 is TGTGCTAGTGGTTTGGTACTGGGGGGGAACACTGAAGCTTTCTTT.

This chain links TRBV7-9 with TRBJ2-7; D is unresolved. With 7 bases removed from V and 2 bases from J, the gap between germline ends came to 9 bases. CDR3 length equals 12 residues. The germline gives CDR1 SEHNR, CDR2 FQNEAQ (reference sequence). DNA for the CDR3: TGTGCCAGCACGCACGGAGCCTACGAGCAGTACTTC. It codes for CASTHGAYEQYF.

As for this clone: The identical CDR3 is also encoded by other nucleotide sequences in the sample. This CDR3 reads CASSYSGEAFF. CDR3 nucleotide sequence: TGTGCCAGCAGTTACTCAGGTGAAGCTTTCTTT. This chain joins TRBV6-6 and TRBJ1-1, with D unclear. There are 11 residues in the CDR3. From germline, CDR1 is MNHNY and CDR2 SVGAGI (reference sequence). V lost 0 bases, J lost 7 bases, and 3 bases lay in between.

The V call is TRBV7-2, the J call TRBJ1-2; D is perhaps TRBD1 (6 bases). There are 15 residues in the CDR3. Trimming shortened V by 6 bases and J by 4 bases, and 18 bases separated the two germline ends. CDR1 SGHTA and CDR2 FQGNSA come from the germline V gene. DNA of the CDR3: TGTGCCAGCAGGGTAGGACAGTCTGCTTCCTATGGCTACACCTTC. Amino acid sequence: CASRVGQSASYGYTF. The complete variable domain, with remaining parts taken from reference TRBV7-2 and TRBJ1-2, reads GAGVSQSPSNKVTEKGKDVELRCDPISGHTALYWYRQSLGQGLEFLIYFQGNSAPDKSGLPSDRFSAERTGGSVSTLTIQRTQQEDSAVYLCASRVGQSASYGYTFGSGTRLTVV.

CDR3 DNA: TGTGCCAGCAGCCGAGGGACAGGGGGGGAAGCTTTCTTT. Amino acids: CASSRGTGGEAFF. The chain links TRBV28 to TRBJ1-1, with 11 bases fitting TRBD1. Germline V gives CDR1 MDHEN, CDR2 SYDVKM. V was clipped by 6 bases and J by 8 bases; unmatched bases: 5. This CDR3 has 13 residues.

The chain uses TRBV4-1 and TRBJ1-6; no firm D call. Trimming removed 5 bases from V and 3 bases from J, with 14 bases in between. Germline lookup yields CDR1 MGHRA and CDR2 YSYEKL. The CDR3 totals 16 residues. The CDR3 region has the DNA TGCGCCAGCAGCAACCAGTCCTTCCTCTATAATTCACCCCTCCACTTT. Amino acids: CASSNQSFLYNSPLHF.

The rearrangement joins TRBV9 to TRBJ2-1, with 10 positions matching TRBD2. Germline assignment: CDR1 SGDLS and CDR2 YYNGEE. This CDR3 comprises 16 residues. With 4 bases clipped from V and 6 bases from J, the junction kept 10 bases outside the gene matches. The CDR3 nucleotides are TGTGCCAGCAGCTCGATAAGCGGGGGGGCTCTCAATGAGCAGTTCTTC. Residues: CASSSISGGALNEQFF.

The chain links TRBV7-9 to TRBJ2-7; possibly TRBD1 for D (6 bases). Germline assignment: CDR1 SEHNR and CDR2 FQNEAQ (reference sequence). V lost 4 bases to trimming and J lost 0 bases, with 16 bases between them. CDR3 length equals 16 residues. In DNA form, the CDR3 reads TGTGCCAGCAGCTCCCCCGTGGACAGAAGCTCCTACGAGCAGTACTTC. It encodes CASSSPVDRSSYEQYF.

This chain joins TRBV25-1 and TRBJ2-1, with 7 bases matching TRBD1. The CDR3 is 14 amino acids. V shed 8 bases, J shed 0 bases, and the junction held 4 bases outside the gene matches. The V gene's germline CDR1 is MGHDK and CDR2 SYGVNS. The CDR3 bases are TGTGCCAGCTTGGACAGGAGCTCCTACAATGAGCAGTTCTTC. Its translation: CASLDRSSYNEQFF.

The chain joins TRBV9 to TRBJ2-3; 9 bases align to TRBD2. The germline CDR1 and CDR2 sequences are SGDLS and YYNGEE. The CDR3 runs 17 residues. The J segment lost 0 bases and the V segment lost 3 bases, leaving 8 bases of the junction unmatched. The CDR3 reads CASSDEVTSGSTDTQYF. The DNA of the CDR3 is TGTGCCAGCAGCGACGAGGTTACTAGCGGGAGCACAGATACGCAGTATTTT.

This clone has more than one count but fewer than ten. Other nucleotide sequences in the sample specify the same CDR3. V usage is TRBV9 and J usage is TRBJ1-1, with 8 bases fitting TRBD1. Germline V gene data show CDR1 as SGDLS and CDR2 as YYNGEE. CDR3 length equals 14 residues. Trimming removed 3 bases from V and 0 bases from J; junction bases left unmatched: 1. CDR3 DNA: TGTGCCAGCAGCGAGACAGGGGTGAACACTGAAGCTTTCTTT. It is translated as CASSETGVNTEAFF.

The chain uses TRBV5-1 and TRBJ2-7; 10 bases match TRBD2. CDR1 SGHRS and CDR2 YFSETQ come from the germline V gene. The CDR3 totals 15 residues. V was pared by 4 bases and J by 5 bases, with 9 bases of the junction left unmatched. DNA of the CDR3: TGCGCCAGCAGCGACAACCAGCGGGAGGGCCACGAGCAGTACTTC. Translated, it gives CASSDNQREGHEQYF.

The chain recombines TRBV11-2 with TRBJ1-3; 9 bases line up with TRBD1. V lost 3 bases, J lost 4 bases, and 7 bases stayed unmatched. This CDR3 has 16 amino acids. Looked up from germline, CDR1 is SGHAT and CDR2 is FQNNGV. The CDR3: CASSLGQGSVGNTIYF. In DNA form, the CDR3 reads TGTGCCAGCAGCTTGGGACAGGGAAGTGTCGGAAACACCATATATTTT. Full variable domain (missing parts from reference TRBV11-2 and TRBJ1-3): EAGVAQSPRYKIIEKRQSVAFWCNPISGHATLYWYQQILGQGPKLLIQFQNNGVVDDSQLPKDRFSAERLKGVDSTLKIQPAKLEDSAVYLCASSLGQGSVGNTIYFGEGSWLTVV.